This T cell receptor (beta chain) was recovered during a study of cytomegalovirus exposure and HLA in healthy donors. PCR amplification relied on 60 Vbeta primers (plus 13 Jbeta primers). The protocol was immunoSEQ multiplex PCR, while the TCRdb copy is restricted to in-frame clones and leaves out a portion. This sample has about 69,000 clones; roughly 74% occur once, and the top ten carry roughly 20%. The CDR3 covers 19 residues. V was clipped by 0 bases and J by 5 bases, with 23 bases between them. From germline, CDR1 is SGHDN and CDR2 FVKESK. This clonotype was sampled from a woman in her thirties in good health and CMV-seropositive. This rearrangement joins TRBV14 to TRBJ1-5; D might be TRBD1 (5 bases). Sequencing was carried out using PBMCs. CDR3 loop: CASSQDIPRVERVDQPQHF. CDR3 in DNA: TGTGCCAGCAGCCAAGATATACCCAGGGTGGAACGGGTGGATCAGCCCCAGCATTTT.